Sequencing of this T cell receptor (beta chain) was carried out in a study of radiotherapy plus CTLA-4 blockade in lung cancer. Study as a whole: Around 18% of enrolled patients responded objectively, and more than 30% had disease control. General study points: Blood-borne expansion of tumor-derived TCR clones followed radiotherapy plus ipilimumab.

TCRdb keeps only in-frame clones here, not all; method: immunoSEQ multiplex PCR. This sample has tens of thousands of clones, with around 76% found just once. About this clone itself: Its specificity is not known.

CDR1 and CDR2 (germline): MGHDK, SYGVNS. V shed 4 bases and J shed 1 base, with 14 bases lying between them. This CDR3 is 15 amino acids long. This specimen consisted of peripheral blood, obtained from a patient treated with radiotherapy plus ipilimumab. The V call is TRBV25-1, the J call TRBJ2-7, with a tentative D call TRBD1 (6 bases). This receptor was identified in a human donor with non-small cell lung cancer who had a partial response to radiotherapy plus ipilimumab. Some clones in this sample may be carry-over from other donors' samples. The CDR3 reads CASSGRDIWSYEQYF. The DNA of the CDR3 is TGTGCCAGCAGTGGTCGGGACATTTGGTCCTACGAGCAGTACTTC.